This TCR beta chain was found in a study of blood T cell repertoires in COVID-19. Study as a whole: Samples came from the United States, Italy and Spain, spanning acute and convalescent COVID-19. PBMCs, B-cell-depleted T cells, or T cells provided the cDNA or gDNA that made up the material.

The protocol was immunoSEQ multiplex PCR, while the TCRdb copy is restricted to in-frame clones and leaves out a portion. Of roughly 50,000 clones listed, roughly four fifths are singletons. The junction had 4 bases not matched to a gene; V was cut back by 6 bases and J by 5 bases. CDR1 is LNHDA, CDR2 SQIVND, per germline (reference sequence). This CDR3 is built from 13 residues. The origin of this receptor is a woman between 55 and 75 years old with acute or convalescent COVID-19. The specimen sequenced was peripheral blood. The chain uses TRBV19 and TRBJ1-2; TRBD1 matches 9 bases. The CDR3 DNA sequence: TGTGCCAGTAGCCTCGGACAGGGGTATGGCTACACCTTC. Translating gives CASSLGQGYGYTF.